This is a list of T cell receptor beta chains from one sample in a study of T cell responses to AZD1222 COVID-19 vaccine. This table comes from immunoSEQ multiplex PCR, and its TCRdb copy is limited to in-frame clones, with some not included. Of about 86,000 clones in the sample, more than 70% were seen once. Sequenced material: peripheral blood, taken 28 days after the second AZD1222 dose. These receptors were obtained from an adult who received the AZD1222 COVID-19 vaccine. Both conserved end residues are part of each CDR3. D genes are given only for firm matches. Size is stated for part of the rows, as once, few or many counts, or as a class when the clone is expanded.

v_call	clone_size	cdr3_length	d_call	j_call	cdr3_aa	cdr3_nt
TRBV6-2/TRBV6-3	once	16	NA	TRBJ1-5	CASSYSKAGEGQPQHF	TGTGCCAGCAGTTACTCGAAGGCAGGGGAAGGTCAGCCCCAGCATTTT
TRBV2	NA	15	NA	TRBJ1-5	CASSTGGSGNQPQHF	TGTGCCAGCAGCACCGGAGGGTCAGGCAATCAGCCCCAGCATTTT
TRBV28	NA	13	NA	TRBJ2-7	CASSPTSPYEQYF	TGTGCCAGCAGCCCCACCTCTCCCTACGAGCAGTACTTC
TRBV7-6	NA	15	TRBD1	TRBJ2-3	CASSPSTGAKDTQYF	TGTGCCAGCAGCCCCTCTACAGGGGCGAAAGATACGCAGTATTTT
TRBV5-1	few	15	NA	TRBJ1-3	CASSLVPSGDDTIYF	TGCGCCAGCAGCTTGGTACCCTCCGGTGATGACACCATATATTTT
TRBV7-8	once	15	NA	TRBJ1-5	CASSLNGGQNQPQHF	TGTGCCAGCAGCCTAAACGGGGGCCAAAATCAGCCCCAGCATTTT
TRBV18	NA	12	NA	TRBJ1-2	CASSPPGGDRTF	TGTGCCAGCTCACCACCGGGCGGGGATAGGACCTTC
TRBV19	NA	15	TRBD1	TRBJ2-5	CASSRRTGRQETQYF	TGTGCCAGTAGTAGAAGGACAGGAAGACAAGAGACCCAGTACTTC
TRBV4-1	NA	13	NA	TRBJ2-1	CASSHRTGNEQFF	TGCGCCAGCAGCCACCGAACGGGCAATGAGCAGTTCTTC
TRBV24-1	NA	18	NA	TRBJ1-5	CATSDFMIRARGNQPQHF	TGTGCCACCAGTGATTTTATGATTCGGGCCCGCGGCAATCAGCCCCAGCATTTT
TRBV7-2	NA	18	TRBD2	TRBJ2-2	CASSFSGRAAGDTGELFF	TGTGCCAGCAGCTTTAGCGGGAGGGCCGCGGGGGACACCGGGGAGCTGTTTTTT